This T cell receptor beta chain was profiled in a study of OX40 agonist ivuxolimab in advanced cancers. About the study: Melanoma, hepatocellular carcinoma, head and neck or renal cell cancer occurred in dose-escalation patients. Notes on the study in general: The average count of expanded clones was higher among CD8+ T cells than among CD4+. Individuals who were partial responders at 0.1-3.0 mg/kg had clonal expansion that ranked among the lowest. Expanded peripheral T-cell antigen specificity went undetermined.

Clones were read by immunoSEQ multiplex PCR, and TCRdb kept only the in-frame ones, dropping some. The sample consists of fewer than 120,000 clones, over 85% of them appearing once. The CDR3 has 14 amino acids. CDR1 is SGHTA and CDR2 is FQGNSA in the germline V gene. Trimming left V 4 bases short and J 8 bases short, with 14 bases between. Concerning this clone: Its antigen is unknown.

The material sequenced was CD4+ or CD8+ T cells sorted from blood, taken in a trial of the OX40 agonist ivuxolimab. The chain links TRBV7-2 to TRBJ1-4; D is unresolved. The clonotype was recovered from an adult with an advanced solid tumor such as melanoma, head and neck, liver or kidney cancer. In DNA form, the CDR3 reads TGTGCCAGCAGCTCGGATACGGCCCAAGAAAAACTGTTTTTT. This sequence encodes CASSSDTAQEKLFF.